This T cell receptor beta chain is drawn from a study of shared clonotypes between healthy human individuals. Study findings and constraints: The study generally estimated greater richness for naive than memory subsets.

This clone came up a few times. Its matching antigen is unknown. Data came from immunoSEQ multiplex PCR; TCRdb stores just in-frame clones and leaves some out. The sample includes around 700,000 clones, roughly 70% of them seen just once. V was pared by 5 bases and J by 5 bases, with 7 bases of the junction left unmatched. CDR3 length: 14 residues. Germline CDR1 MNHNY, CDR2 SVGAGI (reference sequence). The chain combines TRBV6-6 with TRBJ1-1; 8 positions agree with TRBD1. Specimen: memory CD4+ T cells sorted from blood. The subset here: CD45RA-negative fraction. The receptor comes from a woman under 40 in good health. The CDR3 here is CASSMDRVGTEAFF. In DNA, the CDR3 is TGTGCCAGCAGTATGGACAGGGTAGGGACTGAAGCTTTCTTT.